These 32 T cell receptor beta chains originate from one sample sequenced in a study of shared clonotypes between healthy human individuals. Sequencing was performed with immunoSEQ multiplex PCR; in TCRdb, only in-frame clones are kept and a portion is missing. The sample records under 2,000,000 clones, over 85% being singletons. Terminally differentiated effector memory CD45RA+ cells were left out of the naive CD8 fraction, which was CD45RO-negative and positively selected for CCR7. The sample was naive CD8+ T cells sorted from blood. The receptors here all came from a young man in good health.

The gene calls are TRBV5-1 and TRBJ1-1, with D possibly matching TRBD1 (6 bases). Deletions cut 4 bases from V and 2 bases from J, with 15 bases between. CDR1 and CDR2 (germline): SGHRS, YFSETQ. This CDR3 has 15 amino acids. The CDR3 here is CASSGTTGFNTEAFF. CDR3 bases: TGCGCCAGCAGCGGGACGACAGGATTTAACACTGAAGCTTTCTTT.

The chain employs TRBV6-1 and TRBJ1-2, with D possibly matching TRBD1 (5 bases). CDR1 and CDR2 (germline): MNHNS, SASEGT. CDR3 length: 14 amino acids. V lost 6 bases and J 6 bases, leaving 17 bases between the germline ends. For the CDR3, the DNA is TGTGCCAGCAGGACAGTGACCGGATTCGATGGCTACACCTTC. Encoded protein: CASRTVTGFDGYTF.

V usage is TRBV19 and J usage is TRBJ1-2; tentatively, D is TRBD1 (5 bases). CDR1 is LNHDA, CDR2 SQIVND, per germline (reference sequence). V was clipped by 5 bases and J by 2 bases, with 12 bases between them. The CDR3 runs 14 residues. The CDR3 bases are TGTGCCAGTAGTTTCCGGGACGGCAACTATGGCTACACCTTC. This codes for CASSFRDGNYGYTF.

This clone was seen once. The chain links TRBV6-6 to TRBJ2-7; TRBD1 matches at 8 bases. The ends lost 8 bases at V and 2 bases at J; junction bases unmatched: 5. The CDR3 spans 13 residues. Germline V gene lookup returns CDR1 MNHNY and CDR2 SVGAGI (reference sequence). CDR3 protein: CASEDRVTYEQYF. CDR3 sequence (DNA): TGTGCCAGCGAGGACAGGGTAACCTACGAGCAGTACTTC.

The V and J genes are TRBV27 and TRBJ1-2, with D maybe TRBD1 (6 bases). The CDR3 totals 15 residues. Germline CDR1 and CDR2: MNHEY and SMNVEV (reference sequence). V was trimmed by 2 bases and J by 4 bases, leaving 14 bases between them. The CDR3 bases are TGTGCCAGCAGTTTAATGGGGGGCTCGGCCTATGGCTACACCTTC. Its translation is CASSLMGGSAYGYTF.

This clone has only one observation. J is TRBJ1-2 and V is TRBV11-2; D possibly corresponds to TRBD1 (5 bases). The CDR3 consists of 14 residues. Trimming pared 5 bases from V and 3 bases from J, leaving 13 bases between. Germline CDR1 SGHAT, CDR2 FQNNGV. The CDR3 sequence: CASSQFTGDYGYTF. CDR3 sequence (DNA): TGTGCCAGCAGCCAGTTTACGGGGGACTATGGCTACACCTTC.

The CDR3 DNA is TGTGCCTGGAGTGTACCAGTGAACCAAGAGACCCAGTACTTC. The encoded protein is CAWSVPVNQETQYF. V usage is TRBV30 and J usage is TRBJ2-5; D gene uncertain. Between the trimmed V and J ends, which lost 0 bases and 0 bases, there was a span of 8 bases. The CDR3 covers 14 residues. CDR1 and CDR2 (germline): GTSNPN, SVGIG (reference sequence).

V usage is TRBV5-1 and J usage is TRBJ2-1; D not resolved. The CDR3 is 14 residues long. V was trimmed by 4 bases and J by 0 bases, leaving 8 bases between them. Germline V gene lookup returns CDR1 SGHRS and CDR2 YFSETQ. CDR3 DNA: TGCGCCAGCAGCGCAGAGAGCTCCTACAATGAGCAGTTCTTC. The encoded protein is CASSAESSYNEQFF.

This clone was detected only once. This chain uses TRBV30 with TRBJ2-5, with D possibly TRBD2 on 7 matching bases. With 2 bases removed from V and 0 bases from J, the gap between germline ends came to 13 bases. This CDR3 has 15 residues. The germline V gene has CDR1 GTSNPN and CDR2 SVGIG (reference sequence). DNA for the CDR3: TGTGCCTGGAGTCTGGGGGGGGCCAACCAAGAGACCCAGTACTTC. Translating gives CAWSLGGANQETQYF.

V and J are TRBV29-1 and TRBJ1-2; D call uncertain. V lost 2 bases and J lost 4, with 11 bases in between. This CDR3 contains 13 residues. The germline V gene has CDR1 SQVTM and CDR2 ANQGSEA. The CDR3 DNA is TGCAGCGTTGAATGGTCGGATTCCTATGGCTACACCTTC. Its protein is CSVEWSDSYGYTF.

The chain recombines TRBV30 with TRBJ2-7, with 10 bases aligning to TRBD1. This CDR3 has 14 residues. Germline values: CDR1 GTSNPN, CDR2 SVGIG (reference sequence). V lost 4 bases to trimming and J lost 2 bases; unmatched junction nucleotides: 5. CDR3: CAWTDRGLTYEQYF. CDR3 bases: TGTGCCTGGACAGACAGGGGGCTTACCTACGAGCAGTACTTC.

This chain joins TRBV5-6 and TRBJ2-7, with 8 bases matching TRBD2. CDR3 length: 14 amino acids. The V gene end was trimmed by 4 bases and the J gene end by 3 bases; junction bases not matched to a gene: 6. The germline CDR1 and CDR2 sequences are SGHDT and YYEEEE. The CDR3 DNA is TGTGCCAGCAGCGCCGGGACTAGTATCTACGAGCAGTACTTC. It yields the protein CASSAGTSIYEQYF.

This chain links TRBV5-1 with TRBJ2-3, with a weak D call TRBD2 (6 bases). Trimming cost V 4 bases and J 7 bases, with 25 bases left between them. Germline V lookup: CDR1 SGHRS, CDR2 YFSETQ. The CDR3 runs 17 residues. The CDR3 reads CASSRTPGTSSENTQYF. Written as DNA, the CDR3 is TGCGCCAGCAGCCGTACTCCCGGGACTTCCTCGGAAAATACGCAGTATTTT.

The rearrangement links TRBV7-9 to TRBJ2-3; 13 nucleotides line up with TRBD2. Germline V lookup: CDR1 SEHNR, CDR2 FQNEAQ (reference sequence). This CDR3 has 17 amino acids. J was trimmed by 0 bases and V by 4 bases; bases with no gene match: 4. The CDR3 DNA sequence: TGTGCCAGCAGCTGGGGACTAGCGGGGCCTAGCACAGATACGCAGTATTTT. Translating it yields CASSWGLAGPSTDTQYF.

Concerning this clone: Other DNA sequences within the sample encode an identical CDR3. The chain uses TRBV9 and TRBJ2-7; 7 bases are shared with TRBD1. CDR3 length: 15 amino acids. V lost 0 bases to trimming and J lost 0 bases; unmatched junction nucleotides: 3. Per the germline V gene, CDR1 is SGDLS and CDR2 is YYNGEE. CDR3 amino acids: CASSVGDSYSYEQYF. The CDR3, as DNA: TGTGCCAGCAGCGTAGGGGACAGCTACTCCTACGAGCAGTACTTC.

The J gene is TRBJ1-2, the V gene TRBV7-9; D not certain. The length of the CDR3 is 13 residues. Germline CDR1 is SEHNR and CDR2 is FQNEAQ (reference sequence). The germline V and J ends were trimmed by 5 bases and 2 bases, with 9 bases remaining between them. CDR3 residues: CASSREINYGYTF. The CDR3 DNA is TGTGCCAGCAGCCGAGAAATAAACTATGGCTACACCTTC.

A note on this clone: Other DNA sequences in this sample translate to the same CDR3. This sequence joins TRBV13 and TRBJ1-1; 9 bases agree with TRBD1. Germline CDR1 is PRHDT and CDR2 is FYEKMQ (reference sequence). The CDR3 runs 14 residues. J lost 1 base, V lost 3 bases, and 0 bases had no gene match. CDR3 coding DNA: TGTGCCAGCAGCTTGGGACAGGGGAACACTGAAGCTTTCTTT. Its protein product is CASSLGQGNTEAFF.

The chain carries TRBV10-3 and TRBJ2-7, with D tentatively TRBD1 (5 bases). V was shortened by 3 bases and J by 2 bases, with 11 bases between the two germline ends. The CDR3 spans 14 residues. Germline V gives CDR1 ENHRY, CDR2 SYGVKD. The CDR3 here is CAISDLGAPYEQYF. The CDR3 region has the DNA TGTGCCATCAGTGATCTAGGGGCCCCCTACGAGCAGTACTTC.

Comment on this clone: Different DNA sequences within this sample yield the same CDR3. J is TRBJ1-1 and V is TRBV28; a possible D gene is TRBD1 (5 bases). This CDR3 comprises 14 residues. V shed 3 bases and J shed 1 base, with 9 bases lying between them. CDR1 and CDR2 (germline): MDHEN, SYDVKM. CDR3 protein: CASSFRGQNTEAFF. The CDR3 bases are TGTGCCAGCAGTTTTAGAGGACAGAACACTGAAGCTTTCTTT.

The chain has TRBV27 and TRBJ2-1; 10 nucleotides align to TRBD2. Germline CDR1 is MNHEY and CDR2 is SMNVEV (reference sequence). CDR3 length equals 16 residues. With V trimmed by 0 bases and J by 2 bases, 1 base remained unmatched. The CDR3 DNA is TGTGCCAGCAGTTTATCAACTAGCGGGACCTACAATGAGCAGTTCTTC. This codes for CASSLSTSGTYNEQFF.

V gene TRBV29-1 combines with J gene TRBJ2-5; TRBD2 is a possible D gene (6 bases). Trimming stripped 8 bases from V and 3 bases from J, with 25 bases between. CDR3 size: 16 residues. Looked up from germline, CDR1 is SQVTM and CDR2 is ANQGSEA. CDR3 bases: TGCAGCACCCAGGGAGGCCAACTCCAGGCGGAAGAGACCCAGTACTTC. Its translation is CSTQGGQLQAEETQYF.

In nucleotides, the CDR3 is TGTGCCAGCAGCCCTCGCCGGGACAAGAAGTACGAGCAGTACTTC. Its translation is CASSPRRDKKYEQYF. The V gene is TRBV11-2, the J gene TRBJ2-7, with D perhaps TRBD1 (6 bases). This CDR3 contains 15 residues. The germline V gene has CDR1 SGHAT and CDR2 FQNNGV. Trimming left V 5 bases short and J 4 bases short, with 18 bases between.

The chain links TRBV12-5 to TRBJ2-7; perhaps TRBD1 as D (6 bases). Germline V gene data show CDR1 as LGHNT and CDR2 as FRNRAP. The CDR3 covers 11 residues. V was clipped by 9 bases and J by 5 bases, with 11 bases between them. The CDR3 is CASGQSHEQYF. CDR3 nucleotides: TGTGCTAGCGGACAGTCCCACGAGCAGTACTTC.

A single count supports this clone. The gene calls are TRBV10-1 and TRBJ2-2; weak D call: TRBD2 (6 bases). CDR1 WNHNN and CDR2 SYGVQD come from the germline V gene (reference sequence). The CDR3 sequence is 15 residues long. With 6 bases removed from V and 6 bases from J, the gap between germline ends came to 17 bases. The CDR3, as DNA: TGCGCCAGCAGGTCCGAGCGGGTATTGTCCGGGGAGCTGTTTTTT. Translated: CASRSERVLSGELFF.

The V call is TRBV28, the J call TRBJ2-2; D is undetermined. Germline values: CDR1 MDHEN, CDR2 SYDVKM. The CDR3 consists of 13 residues. Trimming cost V 5 bases and J 6 bases, with 10 bases left between them. This CDR3 reads CASSLPSAGELFF. CDR3 bases: TGTGCCAGCAGTCTCCCTTCTGCCGGGGAGCTGTTTTTT.

The chain has TRBV11-2 and TRBJ2-1; 7 positions match TRBD2. Trimming removed 2 bases from V and 5 bases from J; junction bases left unmatched: 12. The CDR3 runs 17 residues. CDR1 and CDR2 from the germline V gene are SGHAT and FQNNGV. The CDR3 loop is CASSLSDRRGRHNEQFF. The DNA for the CDR3 is TGTGCCAGCAGCTTAAGTGACCGGCGGGGGAGACACAATGAGCAGTTCTTC.

The chain employs TRBV21-1 and TRBJ2-7. TRBV21-1 is tagged as a pseudogene. This CDR3 is built from 13 residues. Here the CDR3 DNA reads TGTGCCAGCAGTCAATGGGGGTCTCCCGAGCAGTACTTC. Protein product: CASSQWGSPEQYF.

The chain uses TRBV28 and TRBJ1-2; 12 bases are a match to TRBD1. Germline loops: CDR1 MDHEN, CDR2 SYDVKM. There are 15 residues in the CDR3. V shed 6 bases, J shed 7 bases, and the junction held 9 bases outside the gene matches. Here the CDR3 DNA reads TGTGCCAGCAGGACACGGGACAGGGGGCTTCCTGGCTACACCTTC. Translation gives CASRTRDRGLPGYTF.

This clone was recorded only once. The genes are TRBV29-1 and TRBJ2-7; 12 nucleotides agree with TRBD1. The CDR3 sequence is 14 residues long. Unmatched junction bases numbered 7, after V lost 6 bases and J lost 4 bases. CDR1 SQVTM and CDR2 ANQGSEA come from the germline V gene. CDR3 nucleotides: TGCAGCGTGGAAACGGGACAGGGGGCGTACGAGCAGTACTTC. This sequence encodes CSVETGQGAYEQYF.

This clone was detected only once. The V call is TRBV29-1, the J call TRBJ1-3; no reliable D call. This CDR3 is 12 amino acids long. Germline CDR1 SQVTM, CDR2 ANQGSEA. Deletions cut 5 bases from V and 4 bases from J, with 9 bases between. Here the CDR3 DNA reads TGCAGCGTTTACGACAAAGGAAACACCATATATTTT. This sequence encodes CSVYDKGNTIYF.

The genes are TRBV27 and TRBJ1-1; D call uncertain. Germline V gene sequence: CDR1 MNHEY, CDR2 SMNVEV (reference sequence). The CDR3 spans 15 residues. V lost 7 bases to trimming and J lost 4 bases, with 19 bases between them. The CDR3 DNA is TGTGCCAGCAACAGCGTCGGAGTAGGCCCCACTGAAGCTTTCTTT. This gives the protein CASNSVGVGPTEAFF.

Details on this clone: Other DNA sequences from this sample encode an identical CDR3 as well. The V call is TRBV11-3, the J call TRBJ2-1; D is perhaps TRBD2 (6 bases). V was trimmed by 3 bases and J by 4 bases, leaving 10 bases between them. This CDR3 is built from 14 residues. CDR1 and CDR2 (germline): SGHNT, YENEEA. Here the CDR3 DNA reads TGTGCCAGCAGCTTGCGGGGAACTTACAATGAGCAGTTCTTC. Protein: CASSLRGTYNEQFF.